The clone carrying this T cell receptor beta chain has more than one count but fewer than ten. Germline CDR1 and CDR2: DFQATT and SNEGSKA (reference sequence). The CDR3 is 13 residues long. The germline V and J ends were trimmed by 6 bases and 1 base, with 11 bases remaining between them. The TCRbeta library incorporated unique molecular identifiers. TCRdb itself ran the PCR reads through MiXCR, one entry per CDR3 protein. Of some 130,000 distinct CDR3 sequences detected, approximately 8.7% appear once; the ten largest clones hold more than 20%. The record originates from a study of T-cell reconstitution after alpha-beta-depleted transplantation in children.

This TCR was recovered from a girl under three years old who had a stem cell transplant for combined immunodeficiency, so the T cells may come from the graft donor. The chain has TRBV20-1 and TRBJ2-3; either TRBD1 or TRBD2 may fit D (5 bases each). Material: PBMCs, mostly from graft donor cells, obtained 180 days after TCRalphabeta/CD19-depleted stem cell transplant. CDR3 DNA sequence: TGCAGTGCCGCCGGGGACCGCACAGATACGCAGTATTTT. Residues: CSAAGDRTDTQYF.